This T cell receptor (beta chain) was sequenced in a study of cytomegalovirus exposure and HLA in healthy donors. With 60 Vbeta and 13 Jbeta primers, the PCR was carried out. TCRdb keeps only in-frame clones here, not all; method: immunoSEQ multiplex PCR. The sample has about 130,000 clones, 66% seen once. This clone has a single count. The junction departs from germline at one end; a sequencing error may be responsible. The CDR3 totals 15 residues. Germline-derived CDR1 and CDR2 are ENHRY and SYGVKD. The receptor was isolated from a human donor in good health. Sample: PBMCs. The chain recombines TRBV10-3 with TRBJ2-3; 9 bases are a match to TRBD1. As DNA, the CDR3 is TGTGCCATCAGCAAACAGGGGGCGAACACAGATGCGCAGTATTTT. Translating gives CAISKQGANTDAQYF.